This TCR beta chain came from a study of CD8+ T cells in alopecia areata. The treatment here: oral pan-JAK inhibitor, 5-10 mg twice daily. CDR1 and CDR2 from the germline V gene are SGHTA and FQGNSA. Trimming took off 3 bases at V and 0 bases at J, with 11 bases between the two ends. This CDR3 contains 15 residues. The sequencing template was cDNA reverse transcribed from extracted RNA. Profiled with immunoSEQ multiplex PCR; TCRdb holds only in-frame clones, not every one. The table has roughly 120,000 clones, roughly three fifths seen once. The TCR originated in a human donor with alopecia areata. Here the sequenced sample was CD4+ T cells sorted from blood, taken at week 24, from a patient treated with tofacitinib. J is TRBJ1-2 and V is TRBV7-2, with D unclear. The CDR3: CASSLAQSSNYGYTF. The CDR3 region has the DNA TGTGCCAGCAGCTTGGCCCAATCGTCTAACTATGGCTACACCTTC.